The sequence of this T cell receptor beta chain was determined in a study of blood T cell repertoires in COVID-19 (dated by TCRdb to between 2020 and 2021). Describing the broader study: The collaborator samples originated in the United States, Italy and Spain and spanned the acute and convalescent phases of COVID-19. The prospective study material was composed of cDNA or gDNA derived from T cells, B-cell-depleted T cells, or PBMCs. Deeply sampled blood TCRbeta repertoires from subjects exposed to, actively infected with, or recovered from COVID-19 were included in the dataset. The repertoires were released in a freely available public database intended as a resource for research on the immune response to SARS-CoV-2. Samples were obtained from the ongoing ImmuneRACE study (first 160 participants) and from 1,000 to 1,500 subjects provided by 6 global collaborators. Sample metadata almost always included a de-identified subject ID, COVID-19 status, age in years and sex. Where available, HLA class I and class II types were obtained from metadata supplied by the sample provider rather than from assay-based typing. Overall study outcomes, separate from this receptor: The amount of clinical and demographic metadata varied by source and participant and was provided uncurated.

One collaborating source in Seattle enrolled patients while the patients were actively infected and followed the patients over time throughout the course of disease. Collaborating institutions collected whole blood in K2EDTA tubes following their own protocols. For TCRbeta analysis, collaborators shipped samples as frozen whole blood, isolated PBMCs, or DNA extracted from either of those sample types. Concerning this clone: Its antigen is not yet known. Base qualities are missing; no much larger clone stands one base away.

The immunoSEQ Assay, a bias-controlled multiplex PCR, was used to amplify TCRbeta CDR3 regions from genomic DNA. In the authors' own workflow: Nucleated cell counts per sample were estimated from amplification of reference gene primers within the assay. Sequence reads were collapsed and filtered to measure the absolute abundance of every unique TCRbeta CDR3 rearrangement. For each sample, productive Simpson clonality was calculated as the square root of Simpson's diversity index over productive rearrangements. Here the immuneACCESS table is served through TCRdb, limited to in-frame sequences with V and J called. Missing clones are a known gap in these copies; in checked studies unresolved V genes cover under half, and the rest lacks a known reason. V, J and clone size were drawn from that table, and D and trimming were deduced from the DNA. The sample yields about 250,000 clones; roughly 86% were counted once. Roughly 6.2% of the sample rests with the top ten.

The source is a woman aged 80 or older with COVID-19, enrolled during active disease. Sequencing input: peripheral blood.

The nucleotide sequence reads as follows: TGCGCCAGCAGCACCCGACAGGGGGGAGGCACAGATACGCAGTATTTT. The encoded protein is CASSTRQGGGTDTQYF. Recombination linked TRBV5-1 to TRBJ2-3; 9 central bases correspond to TRBD1. The germline V gene sets CDR1 to SGHRS and CDR2 to YFSETQ. From cysteine to phenylalanine, the CDR3 is 16 amino acids long. Only the CDR3 DNA is retained, 48 bases long and in frame from the first base. Trimming leaves V shorter by 4 bases and J shorter by 1 base, with the junction holding 7 bases beyond the gene matches.